A single sample is the source of the 15 T cell receptor beta chains below, sequenced in a study of response to subunit inactivated influenza vaccine. TCRdb reprocessed the RT-PCR reads with MiXCR, giving one entry per CDR3 protein. Among 530,000 or so distinct CDR3 sequences, roughly 12% were seen once, and the ten largest hold 10%. The sequenced sample was PBMCs from blood, obtained on the day of vaccination. The receptors derive from a man in his fifties or sixties who received an inactivated influenza vaccine.

This clonotype was found a few times. The V gene is TRBV5-1, the J gene TRBJ2-7, with 10 bases lining up with TRBD1. J lost 1 base, V lost 3 bases, and 7 bases had no gene match. The CDR3 covers 16 residues. The germline V gene encodes CDR1 SGHRS and CDR2 YFSETQ. The CDR3 DNA reads as TGCGCCAGCAGCTCGGGACAGGGGATTAAGTCCTACGAGCAGTACTTC. Amino acid sequence: CASSSGQGIKSYEQYF.

The gene calls are TRBV18 and TRBJ2-7; TRBD1 is a possible D gene (5 bases). CDR1 is KGHSH and CDR2 is LQKENI in the germline V gene. CDR3 length equals 15 residues. Trimming removed 6 bases from V and 7 bases from J, with 22 bases in between. The CDR3: CASSPTRASTAEQYF. The CDR3 coding sequence is TGTGCCAGCTCGCCTACCAGGGCCTCGACGGCTGAGCAGTACTTC. The full variable domain, rest sourced from reference TRBV18 and TRBJ2-7, is NAGVMQNPRHLVRRRGQEARLRCSPMKGHSHVYWYRQLPEEGLKFMVYLQKENIIDESGMPKERFSAEFPKEGPSILRIQQVVRGDSAAYFCASSPTRASTAEQYFGPGTRLTVT.

This clonotype was counted at least ten times. The chain recombines TRBV14 with TRBJ2-7; D remains ambiguous. Trimming pared 0 bases from V and 2 bases from J, leaving 11 bases between. The germline gives CDR1 SGHDN, CDR2 FVKESK. The length of the CDR3 is 15 residues. DNA of the CDR3: TGTGCCAGCAGCCAAGATTACCGCCCGGCCTACGAGCAGTACTTC. Translated, it gives CASSQDYRPAYEQYF. The entire variable domain, with the rest obtained from reference TRBV14 and TRBJ2-7, is as follows: EAGVTQFPSHSVIEKGQTVTLRCDPISGHDNLYWYRRVMGKEIKFLLHFVKESKQDESGMPNNRFLAERTGGTYSTLKVQPAELEDSGVYFCASSQDYRPAYEQYFGPGTRLTVT.

This chain connects TRBV18 to TRBJ2-2; D is unresolved. Trimming took 5 bases from V and 0 from J, leaving 13 bases between them. Germline V gene data show CDR1 as KGHSH and CDR2 as LQKENI. The length of the CDR3 is 16 residues. The CDR3 loop is CASSSQPLSNTGELFF. CDR3 coding DNA: TGTGCCAGCTCATCCCAACCTCTCTCGAACACCGGGGAGCTGTTTTTT.

This clonotype was found many times. The chain carries TRBV5-1 and TRBJ2-7; TRBD2 aligns across 7 bases. Germline CDR1 is SGHRS and CDR2 is YFSETQ. The CDR3 is 15 amino acids. V dropped 0 bases and J dropped 3; count of bases not matched to a gene: 6. DNA for the CDR3: TGCGCCAGCAGCTTGGACAGCGGGACCTTCTACGAGCAGTACTTC. It yields the protein CASSLDSGTFYEQYF.

The chain combines TRBV6-2 or TRBV6-3 with TRBJ1-4, with 8 bases fitting TRBD1. V gave up 2 bases and J gave up 5 bases; unmatched junction bases: 7. The CDR3 has 16 residues. Germline CDR1 is MNHEY and CDR2 is SVGEGT. CDR3 protein: CASSYLRDRTNEKLFF. The CDR3 DNA sequence: TGTGCCAGCAGTTACCTCCGGGACAGGACAAATGAAAAACTGTTTTTT.

This chain uses TRBV10-2 with TRBJ2-7, with D perhaps given as TRBD1 or TRBD2 (5 bases each). V lost 5 bases, J lost 6 bases, and 14 bases lay in between. Germline CDR1 is WSHSY and CDR2 is SAAADI. CDR3 length: 13 amino acids. DNA of the CDR3: TGCGCCAGCAGTTTTGGGGGAGCGGTCGAGCAGTACTTC. Translation gives CASSFGGAVEQYF.

There are a few counts of this clonotype. This sequence joins TRBV5-1 and TRBJ2-3; no definite D call. CDR3 length: 15 amino acids. The germline V gene has CDR1 SGHRS and CDR2 YFSETQ. V lost 4 bases and J 0 bases, leaving 12 bases between the germline ends. CDR3 sequence: CASSPAVISTDTQYF. CDR3 nucleotide sequence: TGCGCCAGCAGCCCTGCCGTGATTAGCACAGATACGCAGTATTTT.

The V gene is TRBV28, the J gene TRBJ2-7; tentatively, D is TRBD2 (6 bases). This CDR3 spans 14 amino acids. With 5 bases removed from V and 6 bases from J, the gap between germline ends came to 17 bases. In germline, CDR1 is MDHEN, CDR2 SYDVKM. Here the CDR3 DNA reads TGTGCCAGCAGTCTGGGGACGGGAGTAACCGAGCAGTACTTC. Translation gives CASSLGTGVTEQYF.

The chain has TRBV28 and TRBJ2-3, with a tentative D call TRBD2 (5 bases). Germline V gene data show CDR1 as MDHEN and CDR2 as SYDVKM. V was pared by 3 bases and J by 5 bases, with 6 bases between. The length of the CDR3 is 12 residues. The CDR3 here is CASSFGEDTQYF. In DNA form, the CDR3 reads TGTGCCAGCAGTTTCGGGGAAGATACGCAGTATTTT.

This clonotype was counted between two and nine times. The V and J genes are TRBV12-3 or TRBV12-4 and TRBJ2-7, with 9 nucleotides matching TRBD2. J gave up 2 bases and V 4 bases, and 15 bases lay outside the gene matches. CDR3 length: 18 residues. Here the CDR3 reads CASSSLGLAGAPPYEQYF. CDR3 nucleotides: TGTGCCAGCAGTTCCCTCGGTTTAGCGGGAGCCCCTCCCTACGAGCAGTACTTC.

This clonotype was counted only a few times. The chain has TRBV5-1 and TRBJ1-5; the D gene is possibly TRBD1 (5 bases). The CDR3 runs 14 residues. V lost 4 bases, J lost 6 bases, and 14 bases lay in between. CDR1 is SGHRS, CDR2 YFSETQ, per germline. This chain's CDR3 is CASSDTQGGQPQHF. DNA for the CDR3: TGCGCCAGCAGCGATACTCAGGGAGGTCAGCCCCAGCATTTT. Full variable domain (outside the CDR3, taken from reference TRBV5-1 and TRBJ1-5): KAGVTQTPRYLIKTRGQQVTLSCSPISGHRSVSWYQQTPGQGLQFLFEYFSETQRNKGNFPGRFSGRQFSNSRSEMNVSTLELGDSALYLCASSDTQGGQPQHFGDGTRLSIL.

This sequence joins TRBV20-1 and TRBJ2-2; D is undetermined. The CDR3 has 13 residues. Germline CDR1 and CDR2: DFQATT and SNEGSKA (reference sequence). Between the trimmed V and J ends, which lost 1 base and 10 bases, there was a span of 13 bases. This CDR3 reads CSARGLGSVELFF. CDR3 nucleotides: TGCAGTGCTAGAGGGCTTGGGTCCGTGGAGCTGTTTTTT.

This clonotype was recorded only once. The chain links TRBV3-1 to TRBJ2-7; D possibly matches TRBD1 or TRBD2 (6 bases each). The CDR3 spans 15 residues. V gave up 10 bases and J gave up 3 bases, with 22 bases separating them. CDR1 and CDR2 from the germline V gene are LGHDT and YNNKEL (reference sequence). The CDR3 loop reads CATCQGGPLVYEQYF. The CDR3 DNA sequence: TGTGCCACCTGCCAAGGGGGGCCTTTAGTCTACGAGCAGTACTTC.

Remarks on this clonotype: At one end, the junction sequence differs from germline, possibly due to a read error. The rearrangement uses TRBV12-3 or TRBV12-4 and TRBJ2-1; D is possibly TRBD2 (6 bases). This CDR3 has 13 residues. Here the CDR3 DNA reads TGTGCCGGCAGTTTAGCGGCCGTCAATGAGCAGTTCTTC. It translates to CAGSLAAVNEQFF.